This T cell receptor beta chain stems from a study of shared clonotypes between healthy human individuals. Germline CDR1 reads LGHNA; CDR2 reads YSLEER. V lost 4 bases, J lost 7 bases, and 10 bases stayed unmatched. This CDR3 is built from 16 residues. To note about this clone: Its specificity is not known.

Method: immunoSEQ multiplex PCR; TCRdb's copy keeps in-frame clones and lacks some. Of about a million clones in the sample, 75% were seen once. Findings of the study overall: When compared with the clonotypes that were shared by all four sorted-subset donors, the non-shared clonotypes turned out to have lower generation probabilities.

This rearrangement joins TRBV4-3 to TRBJ2-1; TRBD2 aligns across 10 bases. The TCR originated in a man between 18 and 35 years old in good health. Input material: memory CD4+ T cells sorted from blood. Noted subset: CD45RA-negative fraction. CDR3: CASSPRALAGVNEQFF. In DNA form, the CDR3 reads TGCGCCAGCAGCCCCCGGGCCCTAGCGGGAGTGAATGAGCAGTTCTTC.